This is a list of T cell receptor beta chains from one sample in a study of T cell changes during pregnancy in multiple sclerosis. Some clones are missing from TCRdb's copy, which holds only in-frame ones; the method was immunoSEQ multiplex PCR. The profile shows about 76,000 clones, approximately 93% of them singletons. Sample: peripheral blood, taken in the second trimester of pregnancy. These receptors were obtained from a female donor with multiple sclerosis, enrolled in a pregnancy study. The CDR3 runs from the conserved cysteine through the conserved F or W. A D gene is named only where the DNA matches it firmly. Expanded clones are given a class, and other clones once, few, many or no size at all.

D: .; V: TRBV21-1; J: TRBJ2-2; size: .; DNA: TGTGCCAGCAGCGAAGGGACGAGATGGGCCTCGGGAGGTTTCACCGGGGAGCTGTTTTTT; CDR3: CASSEGTRWASGGFTGELFF
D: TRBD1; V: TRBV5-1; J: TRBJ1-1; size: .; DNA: TGCGCCAGCAGCGCCGGACAGGCCAACACTGAAGCTTTCTTT; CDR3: CASSAGQANTEAFF
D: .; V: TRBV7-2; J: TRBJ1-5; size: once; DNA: TGTGCCAGCAGCCGAGGAGGGAGTCAGCCCCAGCATTTT; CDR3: CASSRGGSQPQHF
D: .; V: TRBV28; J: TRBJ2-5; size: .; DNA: TGTGCCAGCAGTTTACCCACAGGAATCCAAGAGACCCAGTACTTC; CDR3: CASSLPTGIQETQYF
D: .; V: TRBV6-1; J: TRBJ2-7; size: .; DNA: TGTGCCAGCAGTGCCCTAACCTTCTACGAGCAGTACTTC; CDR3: CASSALTFYEQYF
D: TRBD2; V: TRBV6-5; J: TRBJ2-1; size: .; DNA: TGTGCCAGCAGCCTTAGCGGGAGCTCCTACAATGAGCAGTTCTTC; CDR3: CASSLSGSSYNEQFF
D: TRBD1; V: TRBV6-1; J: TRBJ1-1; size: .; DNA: TGTGCCAGCGGACAGGGTTTTGAAGCTTTCTTT; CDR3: CASGQGFEAFF
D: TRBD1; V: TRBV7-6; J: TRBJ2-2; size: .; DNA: TGTGCCAGCAGCCTCCGGACAGGGGGCGCGGAGACCGGGGAGCTGTTTTTT; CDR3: CASSLRTGGAETGELFF
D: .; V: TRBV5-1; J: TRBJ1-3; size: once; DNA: TGCGCCAGCAGCCCAGGGGAGCCTTCTGGAAACACCATATATTTT; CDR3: CASSPGEPSGNTIYF
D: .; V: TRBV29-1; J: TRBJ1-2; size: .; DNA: TGCAGCGTGGGAGAATCACGGTTTTATGGCTACACCTTC; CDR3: CSVGESRFYGYTF
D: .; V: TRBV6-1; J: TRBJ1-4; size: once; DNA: TGTGCCAGCAGTGAAGCGAGGGAAAAACTGTTTTTT; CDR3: CASSEAREKLFF
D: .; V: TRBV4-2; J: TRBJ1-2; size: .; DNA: TGTGCCAGCAGCCCCACTGAGGGGGGGAGCTATGGCTACACCTTC; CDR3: CASSPTEGGSYGYTF
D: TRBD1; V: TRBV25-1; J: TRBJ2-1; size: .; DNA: TGTGCCAGCCGGGGACAGGGGAGTAATGAGCAGTTCTTC; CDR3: CASRGQGSNEQFF
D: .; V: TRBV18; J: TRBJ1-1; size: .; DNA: TGTGCCAGCTCACCACAAAGGGACATCACTGAAGCTTTCTTT; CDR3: CASSPQRDITEAFF
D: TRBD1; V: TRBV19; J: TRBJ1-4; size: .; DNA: TGTGCCAGTAGAAAGACAGGGGGCCCCGAAAAACTGTTTTTT; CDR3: CASRKTGGPEKLFF
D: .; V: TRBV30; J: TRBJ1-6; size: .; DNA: TGTGCCTGGAGTGAGGGAGGGCCCCTCCACTTT; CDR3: CAWSEGGPLHF
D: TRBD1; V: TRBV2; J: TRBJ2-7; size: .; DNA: TGTGCCAGCTGCATGGACAGGGGGCCGGCCTACGAGCAGTACTTC; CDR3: CASCMDRGPAYEQYF
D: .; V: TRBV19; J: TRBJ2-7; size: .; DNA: TGTGCCAGTAGTATAGGCGCAGGGTCGGTCGAGCAGTACTTC; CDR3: CASSIGAGSVEQYF
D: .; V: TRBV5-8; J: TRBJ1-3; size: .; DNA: TGTGCCAGCAGCCCGATTCAGGGAAATGGAAACACCATATATTTT; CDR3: CASSPIQGNGNTIYF
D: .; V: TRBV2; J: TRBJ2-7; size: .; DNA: TGTGCCAGCAGTCGAGGCCGACTAGTTTCATACGAGCAGTACTTC; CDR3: CASSRGRLVSYEQYF
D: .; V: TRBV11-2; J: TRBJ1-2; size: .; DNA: TGTGCCAGCAGCTCTCTCCTCGCAGGGAACTATGGCTACACCTTC; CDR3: CASSSLLAGNYGYTF
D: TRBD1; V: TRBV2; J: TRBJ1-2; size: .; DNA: TGTGCCAGCAGTGAACCCGGACAGGGGACCTATGGCTACACCTTC; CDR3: CASSEPGQGTYGYTF
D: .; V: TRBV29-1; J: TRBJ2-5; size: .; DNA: TGCAGTTTTAAGGGGGAGACCCAGTACTTC; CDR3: CSFKGETQYF
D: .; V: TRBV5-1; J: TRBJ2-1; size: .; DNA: TGCGCCAGCAGCCAAGCTAATGAGCAGTTCTTC; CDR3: CASSQANEQFF
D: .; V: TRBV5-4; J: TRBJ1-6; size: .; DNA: TGTGCCAGCAGCTTGGTTGGGAGCTATAATTCACCCCTCCACTTT; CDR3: CASSLVGSYNSPLHF
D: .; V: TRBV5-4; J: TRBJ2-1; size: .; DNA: TGTGCCAGCAGCCCCAGGGATTCCTACAATGAGCAGTTCTTC; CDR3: CASSPRDSYNEQFF
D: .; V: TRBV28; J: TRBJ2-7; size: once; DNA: TGTGCCAGCACCCCTAAAGCTATCTCCTACGAGCAGTACTTC; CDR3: CASTPKAISYEQYF